Presented here are 11 T cell receptor beta chains from one specimen sequenced in a study of blood T cell repertoires in COVID-19. The method was immunoSEQ multiplex PCR; TCRdb's version includes in-frame clones alone and lacks a portion of them. The sample records some 89,000 clones, 76% being singletons. The material sequenced was peripheral blood. The receptor set was obtained from a man between 65 and 85 years old with acute or convalescent COVID-19.

The chain has TRBV30 and TRBJ2-5; 8 nucleotides match TRBD1. Germline CDR1 GTSNPN, CDR2 SVGIG (reference sequence). There are 13 residues in the CDR3. Losses at the gene ends were 3 bases for V and 2 bases for J; bases not matched to a gene: 2. The CDR3 spells CAWSRGPQETQYF. Here the CDR3 DNA reads TGTGCCTGGAGCAGGGGGCCTCAAGAGACCCAGTACTTC.

This clone was observed a handful of times. This chain joins TRBV7-9 and TRBJ2-5; unclear D gene. Trimming shortened V by 1 base and J by 1 base, and 10 bases separated the two germline ends. The CDR3 covers 15 residues. Germline V gene sequence: CDR1 SEHNR, CDR2 FQNEAQ (reference sequence). CDR3 loop: CASSLDSYSQETQYF. Here the CDR3 DNA reads TGTGCCAGCAGCTTAGATTCATACAGCCAAGAGACCCAGTACTTC.

The J gene is TRBJ1-5, the V gene TRBV6-1, with D possibly matching TRBD1 (6 bases). There are 15 residues in the CDR3. The germline V gene encodes CDR1 MNHNS and CDR2 SASEGT. Deletions cut 2 bases from V and 3 bases from J, with 11 bases between. The CDR3 is CASSEMDSFNQPQHF. The CDR3 coding sequence is TGTGCCAGCAGTGAAATGGACAGCTTCAATCAGCCCCAGCATTTT.

This clone was observed once. The chain combines TRBV3-1 (or the pseudogene TRBV3-2) with TRBJ2-7, with 13 nucleotides matching TRBD2. This CDR3 region has 16 residues. Germline V gene sequence: CDR1 LGHDT, CDR2 YNNKEL (reference sequence). The trim removed 4 bases at V and 6 bases at J, leaving 9 bases unmatched. The CDR3 sequence: CASSRPSLAGGIEQYF. In DNA form, the CDR3 reads TGTGCCAGCAGCCGACCTTCACTAGCGGGAGGGATCGAGCAGTACTTC.

The rearrangement uses TRBV7-9 and TRBJ1-1; no firm D call. CDR1 and CDR2 (germline): SEHNR, FQNEAQ (reference sequence). Trimming pared 0 bases from V and 8 bases from J, leaving 13 bases between. The CDR3 runs 14 residues. CDR3 DNA sequence: TGTGCCAGCAGCTTAGCCGTCGCGGCAGTAGAAGCTTTCTTT. Translating gives CASSLAVAAVEAFF.

The rearrangement links TRBV9 to TRBJ1-2, with 8 bases matching TRBD1. There are 16 residues in the CDR3. After removal of 0 bases from V and 5 bases from J, the junction contained 9 bases not matched to a gene. Germline CDR1 SGDLS, CDR2 YYNGEE. In DNA, the CDR3 is TGTGCCAGCAGCGTAGACAGCATAGACAGGGGATATGGCTACACCTTC. It is translated as CASSVDSIDRGYGYTF.

This sequence joins TRBV3-1 (or the pseudogene TRBV3-2) and TRBJ2-5, with D maybe TRBD1 (6 bases). The CDR3 has 18 residues. The ends were cut back, 0 bases at V and 5 bases at J, with 22 bases in the middle. Germline assignment: CDR1 LGHDT and CDR2 YNNKEL (reference sequence). The CDR3 sequence is CASSQESPWLGGRETQYF. CDR3 coding DNA: TGTGCCAGCAGCCAAGAAAGCCCTTGGCTAGGGGGAAGGGAGACCCAGTACTTC.

This chain links TRBV7-2 with TRBJ2-3; maybe TRBD1 (8 bases). CDR3 length: 17 residues. V was clipped by 4 bases and J by 5 bases, with 22 bases between them. CDR1 is SGHTA, CDR2 FQGNSA, per germline. CDR3 DNA: TGTGCCAGCAGCTCAGGGCGGGGGACAGGAAGGGAAGATACGCAGTATTTT. This encodes CASSSGRGTGREDTQYF.

This sequence joins TRBV18 and TRBJ1-3, with 9 bases fitting TRBD1. V trimming: 1 base; J trimming: 0 bases; junction bases outside the gene matches: 4. Germline V gene sequence: CDR1 KGHSH, CDR2 LQKENI. The CDR3 consists of 17 residues. The CDR3 bases are TGTGCCAGCTCACCACGACAGGGGGAGGCCTCTGGAAACACCATATATTTT. Residues: CASSPRQGEASGNTIYF. Full variable domain (remainder filled in from reference TRBV18 and TRBJ1-3): NAGVMQNPRHLVRRRGQEARLRCSPMKGHSHVYWYRQLPEEGLKFMVYLQKENIIDESGMPKERFSAEFPKEGPSILRIQQVVRGDSAAYFCASSPRQGEASGNTIYFGEGSWLTVV.

The genes are TRBV6-5 and TRBJ1-5, with a weak D call TRBD1 (5 bases). The CDR3 covers 15 residues. Per germline, CDR1 MNHEY and CDR2 SVGAGI. The V gene lost 8 bases and the J gene lost 3 bases, with 17 bases spanning the gap. Here the CDR3 DNA reads TGTGCCAGCTCCCCCACGGCAGGGAACAATCAGCCCCAGCATTTT. This encodes CASSPTAGNNQPQHF.

This chain joins TRBV7-9 and TRBJ1-6, with 10 bases lining up with TRBD1. Germline assignment: CDR1 SEHNR and CDR2 FQNEAQ (reference sequence). The V segment lost 5 bases and the J segment 9 bases; nucleotides outside the gene matches: 4. The CDR3 has 14 residues. CDR3: CASSAGQGSSPLHF. Written as DNA, the CDR3 is TGTGCCAGCAGCGCGGGACAGGGGTCTTCACCCCTCCACTTT.